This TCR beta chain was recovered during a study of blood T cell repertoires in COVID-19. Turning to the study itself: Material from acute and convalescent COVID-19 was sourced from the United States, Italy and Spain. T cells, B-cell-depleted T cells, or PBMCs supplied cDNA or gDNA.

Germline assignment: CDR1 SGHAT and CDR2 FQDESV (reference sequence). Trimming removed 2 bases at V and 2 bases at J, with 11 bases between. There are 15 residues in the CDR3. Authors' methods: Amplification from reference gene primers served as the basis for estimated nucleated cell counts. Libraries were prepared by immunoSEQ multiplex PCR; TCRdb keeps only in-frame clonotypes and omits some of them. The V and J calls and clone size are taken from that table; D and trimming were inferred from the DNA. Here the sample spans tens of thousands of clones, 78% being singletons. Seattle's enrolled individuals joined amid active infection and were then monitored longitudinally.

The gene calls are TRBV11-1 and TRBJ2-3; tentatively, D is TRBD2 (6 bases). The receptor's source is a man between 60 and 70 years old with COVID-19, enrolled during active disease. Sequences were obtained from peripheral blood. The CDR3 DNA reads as TGTGCCAGCAGCTTATCCCGCGGGGTCACAGATACGCAGTATTTT. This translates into CASSLSRGVTDTQYF.